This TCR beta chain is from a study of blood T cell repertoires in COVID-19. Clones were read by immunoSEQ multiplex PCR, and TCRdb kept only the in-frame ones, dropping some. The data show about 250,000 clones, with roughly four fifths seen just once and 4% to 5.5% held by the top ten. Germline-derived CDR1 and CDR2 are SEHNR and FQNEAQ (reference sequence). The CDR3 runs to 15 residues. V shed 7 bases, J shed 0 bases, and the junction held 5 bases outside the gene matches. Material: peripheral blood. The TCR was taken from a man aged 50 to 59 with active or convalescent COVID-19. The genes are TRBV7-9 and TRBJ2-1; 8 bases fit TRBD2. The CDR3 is CASTSGGFSYNEQFF. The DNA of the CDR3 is TGTGCCAGCACGAGCGGGGGTTTCTCCTACAATGAGCAGTTCTTC.